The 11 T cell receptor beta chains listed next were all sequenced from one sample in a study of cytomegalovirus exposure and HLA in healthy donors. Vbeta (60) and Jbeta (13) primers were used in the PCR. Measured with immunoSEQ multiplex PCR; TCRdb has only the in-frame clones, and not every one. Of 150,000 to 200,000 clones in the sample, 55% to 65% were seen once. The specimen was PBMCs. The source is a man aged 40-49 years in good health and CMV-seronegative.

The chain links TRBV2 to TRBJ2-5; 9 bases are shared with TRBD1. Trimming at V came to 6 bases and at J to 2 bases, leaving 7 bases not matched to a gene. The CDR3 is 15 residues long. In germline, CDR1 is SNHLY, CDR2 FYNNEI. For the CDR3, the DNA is TGTGCCAGCAGCACAGGGGGCTCTCTACAAGAGACCCAGTACTTC. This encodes CASSTGGSLQETQYF.

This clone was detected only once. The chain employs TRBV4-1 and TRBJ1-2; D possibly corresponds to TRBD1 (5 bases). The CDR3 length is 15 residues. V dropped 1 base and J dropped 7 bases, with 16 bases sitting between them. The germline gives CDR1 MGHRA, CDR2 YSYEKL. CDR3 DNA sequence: TGCGCCAGCAGCCAAGGATCGGACACATGGGGTGGCTACACCTTC. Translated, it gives CASSQGSDTWGGYTF.

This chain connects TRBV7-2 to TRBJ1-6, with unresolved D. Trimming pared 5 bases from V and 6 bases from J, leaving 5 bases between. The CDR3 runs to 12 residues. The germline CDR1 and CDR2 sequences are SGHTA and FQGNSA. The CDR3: CASSLSNSPLHF. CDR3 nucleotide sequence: TGTGCCAGCAGCCTCTCTAATTCACCCCTCCACTTT.

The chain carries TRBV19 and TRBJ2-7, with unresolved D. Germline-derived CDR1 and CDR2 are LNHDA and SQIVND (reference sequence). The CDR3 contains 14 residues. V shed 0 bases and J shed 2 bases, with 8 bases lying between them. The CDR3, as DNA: TGTGCCAGTAGTATAGACGGTCATACCTACGAGCAGTACTTC. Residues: CASSIDGHTYEQYF.

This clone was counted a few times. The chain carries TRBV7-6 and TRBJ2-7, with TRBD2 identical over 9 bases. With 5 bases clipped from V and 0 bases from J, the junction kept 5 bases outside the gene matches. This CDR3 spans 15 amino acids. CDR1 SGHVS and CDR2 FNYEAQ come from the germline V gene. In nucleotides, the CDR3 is TGTGCCAGCAGCCCCCGGACTAGCGTCTCCTACGAGCAGTACTTC. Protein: CASSPRTSVSYEQYF.

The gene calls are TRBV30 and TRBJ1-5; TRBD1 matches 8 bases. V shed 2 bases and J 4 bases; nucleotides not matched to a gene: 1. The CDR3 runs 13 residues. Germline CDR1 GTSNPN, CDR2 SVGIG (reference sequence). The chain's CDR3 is CAWSRQGNQPQHF. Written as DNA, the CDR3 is TGTGCCTGGAGTCGACAGGGGAATCAGCCCCAGCATTTT.

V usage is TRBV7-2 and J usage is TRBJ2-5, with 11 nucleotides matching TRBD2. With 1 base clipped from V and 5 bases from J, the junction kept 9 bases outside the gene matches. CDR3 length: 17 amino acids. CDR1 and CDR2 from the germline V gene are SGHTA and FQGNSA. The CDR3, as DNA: TGTGCCAGCAGCTTAGGGGTAGCGGGAGGGCCGGGTGAGACCCAGTACTTC. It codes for CASSLGVAGGPGETQYF.

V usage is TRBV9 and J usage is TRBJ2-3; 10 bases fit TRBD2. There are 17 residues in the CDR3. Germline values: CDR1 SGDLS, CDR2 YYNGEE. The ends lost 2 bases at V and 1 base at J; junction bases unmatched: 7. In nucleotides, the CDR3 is TGTGCCAGCAGCGTTAGGCTAGCGGGAGTTCGCACAGATACGCAGTATTTT. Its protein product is CASSVRLAGVRTDTQYF.

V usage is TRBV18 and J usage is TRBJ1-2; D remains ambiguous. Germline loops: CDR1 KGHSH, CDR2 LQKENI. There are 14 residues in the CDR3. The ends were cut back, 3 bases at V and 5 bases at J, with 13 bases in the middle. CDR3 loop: CASSPPERPYGYTF. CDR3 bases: TGTGCCAGCTCACCTCCGGAGAGGCCGTATGGCTACACCTTC.

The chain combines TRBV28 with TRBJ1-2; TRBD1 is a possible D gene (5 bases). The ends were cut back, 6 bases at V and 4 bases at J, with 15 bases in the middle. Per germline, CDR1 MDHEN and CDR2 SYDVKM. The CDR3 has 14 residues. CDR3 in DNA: TGTGCCAGCAGCGGGGGTGATCTGTCCTATGGCTACACCTTC. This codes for CASSGGDLSYGYTF.

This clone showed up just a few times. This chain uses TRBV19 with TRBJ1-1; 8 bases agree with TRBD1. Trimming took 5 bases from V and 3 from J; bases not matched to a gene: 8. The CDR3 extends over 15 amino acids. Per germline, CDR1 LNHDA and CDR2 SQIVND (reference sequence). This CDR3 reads CASSVRTGTDTEAFF. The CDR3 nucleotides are TGTGCCAGTAGTGTAAGGACAGGGACGGACACTGAAGCTTTCTTT. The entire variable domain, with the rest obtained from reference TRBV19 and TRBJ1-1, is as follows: DGGITQSPKYLFRKEGQNVTLSCEQNLNHDAMYWYRQDPGQGLRLIYYSQIVNDFQKGDIAEGYSVSREKKESFPLTVTSAQKNPTAFYLCASSVRTGTDTEAFFGQGTRLTVV.